A selection of T cell receptor beta chains follows, all from one sample in a study of cytomegalovirus exposure and HLA in healthy donors. The protocol was immunoSEQ multiplex PCR, while the TCRdb copy is restricted to in-frame clones and leaves out a portion. The sample contains about 140,000 clones, around 79% of which appear only once. Sequencing was done on a sample of PBMCs. Receptors originate from a man between 18 and 29 years old in good health and CMV-seronegative. Both conserved end residues are part of each CDR3. D genes are given only for firm matches. The size of a clone is reported for some rows only, either as once, few or many, or as a class for expanded clones.

CDR3	DNA	J	D	size	V
CASSRLMGQITDTQYF	TGCGCCAGCAGCCGCCTAATGGGACAGATCACAGATACGCAGTATTTT	TRBJ2-3	TRBD1	-	TRBV4-1
CASSFNGAFF	TGTGCCAGCAGCTTCAACGGGGCTTTCTTT	TRBJ1-1	-	-	TRBV7-9
CATSPRRGYTGELFF	TGTGCCACCAGCCCTCGAAGAGGGTACACCGGGGAGCTGTTTTTT	TRBJ2-2	-	-	TRBV15
CASTRQPYEQYF	TGTGCCAGCACCCGACAGCCCTACGAGCAGTACTTC	TRBJ2-7	-	-	TRBV7-9
CASSSWDRQETQYF	TGTGCCAGCAGTTCTTGGGACAGGCAAGAGACCCAGTACTTC	TRBJ2-5	TRBD1	-	TRBV27
CASSFRARGLSHEQYF	TGTGCCAGCAGTTTTCGCGCTAGGGGACTTAGCCACGAGCAGTACTTC	TRBJ2-7	-	-	TRBV27
CAIRSGQGSNEKLFF	TGTGCCATCAGGTCGGGCCAGGGGTCTAATGAAAAACTGTTTTTT	TRBJ1-4	-	few	TRBV10-3
CASSVGADLNTEAFF	TGTGCCAGCAGCGTAGGGGCAGACCTGAACACTGAAGCTTTCTTT	TRBJ1-1	-	-	TRBV9
CASSQDEAAEQYF	TGTGCCAGCAGCCAAGATGAAGCGGCCGAGCAGTACTTC	TRBJ2-7	-	once	TRBV4-2
CASSNGQVDQPQHF	TGTGCCAGCAGCAACGGACAGGTCGATCAGCCCCAGCATTTT	TRBJ1-5	TRBD1	once	TRBV7-9
CASSTGRRETQYF	TGTGCCAGCAGCACCGGGAGGAGGGAGACCCAGTACTTC	TRBJ2-5	TRBD2	-	TRBV7-2
CASKDRANTGELFF	TGTGCCAGCAAGGACAGGGCGAACACCGGGGAGCTGTTTTTT	TRBJ2-2	TRBD1	-	TRBV6-4
CASSLTGTGELFF	TGTGCCAGCAGCCTAACGGGCACCGGGGAGCTGTTTTTT	TRBJ2-2	-	once	TRBV11-3
CASSLRQGSSYEQYF	TGCGCCAGCAGCTTAAGACAGGGATCGTCCTACGAGCAGTACTTC	TRBJ2-7	TRBD1	-	TRBV4-1
CASSLAVGGSYGYTF	TGTGCCAGCAGCTTAGCCGTAGGGGGCTCCTATGGCTACACCTTC	TRBJ1-2	TRBD1	once	TRBV7-8
CASSLTQGGGSNEQFF	TGCGCCAGCAGCTTGACACAGGGGGGTGGCAGCAATGAGCAGTTCTTC	TRBJ2-1	TRBD1	-	TRBV5-1
CSSLPPRLAGGPGETQYF	TGTTCCAGCCTACCCCCGAGACTAGCGGGGGGGCCTGGAGAGACCCAGTACTTC	TRBJ2-5	TRBD2	few	TRBV7-9
CAISAADTQYF	TGTGCCATCAGCGCGGCGGATACGCAGTATTTT	TRBJ2-3	-	-	TRBV10-3
CASSLADSPTYEQYF	TGTGCCAGCAGCTTAGCCGACAGCCCCACCTACGAGCAGTACTTC	TRBJ2-7	-	-	TRBV7-9
CASSLDRTGIRGQYF	TGTGCCAGCAGCTTAGATCGTACCGGGATCCGCGGCCAGTACTTC	TRBJ2-7	-	few	TRBV7-2
CASSQGRGGIAGELFF	TGCGCCAGCAGCCAAGGGCGGGGGGGTATCGCCGGGGAGCTGTTTTTT	TRBJ2-2	TRBD2	-	TRBV4-3
CATSLERRLGAFF	TGTGCCACCTCACTAGAGCGGAGGTTGGGAGCTTTCTTT	TRBJ1-1	-	-	TRBV10-3
CASSLVVSGGSGNTIYF	TGTGCCAGCAGCTTAGTCGTCTCAGGGGGAAGTGGAAACACCATATATTTT	TRBJ1-3	TRBD1	-	TRBV7-2
CASSSLNTGPAFF	TGTGCCAGCAGCTCCCTGAACACAGGACCAGCTTTCTTT	TRBJ1-1	-	few	TRBV9
CASSLSSPPVFYGYTF	TGTGCCAGCAGTTTATCTTCCCCCCCAGTATTCTATGGCTACACCTTC	TRBJ1-2	-	-	TRBV27
CAWSSLTMNYGYTF	TGTGCCTGGAGCTCGCTTACAATGAACTATGGCTACACCTTC	TRBJ1-2	-	-	TRBV30
CASTGSINTEAFF	TGCGCCAGCACGGGGTCCATTAACACTGAAGCTTTCTTT	TRBJ1-1	-	-	TRBV5-1
CASRREGTYEQYF	TGTGCCAGCCGGCGGGAGGGGACCTACGAGCAGTACTTC	TRBJ2-7	TRBD2	-	TRBV2
CAIMGQGASYEQYF	TGTGCCATCATGGGACAGGGGGCTTCCTACGAGCAGTACTTC	TRBJ2-7	TRBD1	-	TRBV10-3
CASNQKGVQPQHF	TGTGCCAGCAATCAGAAAGGAGTCCAGCCCCAGCATTTT	TRBJ1-5	-	-	TRBV6-1
CASSFIRTDEKLFF	TGTGCCAGCAGCTTCATCAGGACAGATGAAAAACTGTTTTTT	TRBJ1-4	-	-	TRBV7-9
CAPGLLTEAFF	TGCGCCCCGGGTCTTCTTACTGAAGCTTTCTTT	TRBJ1-1	-	-	TRBV21-1
CASSLGVTGANVLTF	TGTGCCAGCAGCTTAGGTGTCACTGGGGCCAACGTCCTGACTTTC	TRBJ2-6	-	-	TRBV7-2
CASSGVNPLYEQYF	TGTGCCAGCAGTGGAGTCAACCCACTGTACGAGCAGTACTTC	TRBJ2-7	-	-	TRBV6-1
CASTSGGGDTEAFF	TGTGCCAGCACCTCGGGTGGAGGGGACACTGAAGCTTTCTTT	TRBJ1-1	-	-	TRBV9